The present TCR beta chain was sequenced within a study of cytomegalovirus exposure and HLA in healthy donors. The V gene's germline CDR1 is MGHRA and CDR2 YSYEKL. The V end lost 5 bases, the J end lost 3 bases, and 12 bases lay between the germline ends. The CDR3 covers 14 residues. A multiplex PCR was run with 60 Vbeta primers and 13 Jbeta primers. Generated by immunoSEQ multiplex PCR, the TCRdb table keeps only in-frame clones and is missing some. The sample lists around 140,000 clones; approximately 80% were seen once. The source of this sequence is a female donor in good health and CMV-seronegative. The chain combines TRBV4-1 with TRBJ2-3; maybe TRBD2 (5 bases). Sequencing was carried out using PBMCs. In DNA form, the CDR3 reads TGCGCCAGCAGCGCTAGCCCCCTAACAGATACGCAGTATTTT. Translation: CASSASPLTDTQYF.